A single sample is the source of the 16 T cell receptor beta chains below, sequenced in a study of blood T cells in healthy people across ages. Sample-barcoded 5' priming and a J-beta primer mix drove a second PCR of roughly 6 to 12 cycles. MiXCR, run by TCRdb on the 5' RACE reads, gives a single entry per CDR3 protein. This sample has nearly 800,000 distinct CDR3 sequences, with 20% to 25% found just once. These data were also reused for a study on T cells of mothers and their children.

Specimen: blood. These receptor sequences come from a boy younger than 18 in good health.

Ten or more counts support this clonotype. The chain combines TRBV12-3 or TRBV12-4 with TRBJ1-2; maybe TRBD1 (5 bases). This CDR3 has 12 amino acids. The germline V and J ends were trimmed by 5 bases and 5 bases, with 9 bases remaining between them. The CDR3, as DNA: TGTGCCAGCAGTCCAGGGCTTTATGGCTACACCTTC. Translation: CASSPGLYGYTF.

The chain recombines TRBV21-1 with TRBJ1-3; no DNA check was done on the table's D call, TRBD1. TRBV21-1 is flagged as a pseudogene. This CDR3 contains 19 residues. CDR3 residues: CASSKEGGQLLCVGNTIYF. As DNA, the CDR3 is TGTGCCAGCAGCAAAGAGGGGGGACAGCTTCTGTGTGTGGGAAACACCATATATTTT.

The chain carries TRBV7-6 and TRBJ2-5, with 9 bases lining up with TRBD1. The CDR3 extends over 15 amino acids. The V gene's germline CDR1 is SGHVS and CDR2 FNYEAQ. Germline trimming cut 3 bases from V and 4 bases from J; bases unmatched to any gene: 6. CDR3 coding DNA: TGTGCCAGCAGCTTTCTACAGGGGGCCGGAGAGACCCAGTACTTC. Residues: CASSFLQGAGETQYF.

The chain carries TRBV4-3 and TRBJ2-7; 9 positions agree with TRBD1. With 0 bases clipped from V and 2 bases from J, the junction kept 5 bases outside the gene matches. Germline V lookup: CDR1 LGHNA, CDR2 YSLEER. CDR3 length: 16 amino acids. The CDR3 loop reads CASSQDEGTGTYEQYF. The CDR3, as DNA: TGCGCCAGCAGCCAAGACGAGGGGACAGGGACCTACGAGCAGTACTTC.

The gene calls are TRBV5-1 and TRBJ2-3; D remains unclear. The CDR3 covers 14 residues. V shed 7 bases and J shed 3 bases, with 15 bases lying between them. Germline V gene sequence: CDR1 SGHRS, CDR2 YFSETQ. The CDR3 sequence is CASGKGSGTDTQYF. CDR3 DNA sequence: TGCGCCAGCGGCAAAGGTTCCGGTACAGATACGCAGTATTTT.

As to this clonotype: Compared with germline, one end of the junction differs, possibly owing to a read error. V usage is TRBV7-2 and J usage is TRBJ2-1, with D possibly TRBD1 on 5 matching bases. The CDR3 has 14 amino acids. Germline lookup yields CDR1 SGHTA and CDR2 FQGNSA. The CDR3 region is CASSLVQVYNEQFF. CDR3 in DNA: TGTGCCAGCAGCTTAGTACAGGTCTACAATGAGCAATTCTTC. The whole variable domain, remainder taken from reference TRBV7-2 and TRBJ2-1, is GAGVSQSPSNKVTEKGKDVELRCDPISGHTALYWYRQSLGQGLEFLIYFQGNSAPDKSGLPSDRFSAERTGGSVSTLTIQRTQQEDSAVYLCASSLVQVYNEQFFGPGTRLTVL.

The chain is built from TRBV9 and TRBJ1-4; 8 bases fit TRBD1. Germline trimming cut 1 base from V and 6 bases from J; bases unmatched to any gene: 2. The CDR3 runs 14 residues. CDR1 and CDR2 (germline): SGDLS, YYNGEE. CDR3 sequence: CASSVPGGDEKLFF. CDR3 sequence (DNA): TGTGCCAGCAGCGTACCAGGGGGCGATGAAAAACTGTTTTTT.

This clonotype was seen more than once but under ten times. The V and J genes are TRBV29-1 and TRBJ2-2; maybe TRBD2 (6 bases). Trimming took 5 bases from V and 4 from J, leaving 14 bases between them. The CDR3 sequence is 14 residues long. Germline V CDR1 and CDR2: SQVTM, ANQGSEA. The CDR3 here is CSVSGERGTGELFF. For the CDR3, the DNA is TGCAGCGTTTCGGGGGAACGGGGCACCGGGGAGCTGTTTTTT.

The chain is built from TRBV6-2 or TRBV6-3 and TRBJ1-5; D gene unclear. Trimming removed 6 bases at V and 3 bases at J, with 15 bases between. Germline V CDR1 and CDR2: MNHEY, SVGEGT. The CDR3 runs to 15 residues. The CDR3 reads CASRLTRRNNQPQHF. The CDR3, as DNA: TGTGCCAGCAGACTAACCCGCAGGAACAATCAGCCCCAGCATTTT.

The chain carries TRBV6-6 and TRBJ2-6; D unresolved. Trimming cost V 9 bases and J 4 bases, with 7 bases left between them. This CDR3 region has 12 residues. The germline gives CDR1 MNHNY, CDR2 SVGAGI (reference sequence). CDR3 loop: CASWRGANVLTF. The CDR3 DNA follows: TGTGCCAGTTGGCGGGGGGCCAACGTCCTGACTTTC.

This chain joins TRBV7-3 and TRBJ2-2; D possibly corresponds to TRBD2 (5 bases). Trimming took 5 bases from V and 0 from J, leaving 16 bases between them. Per the germline V gene, CDR1 is SGHTA and CDR2 is FQGTGA. CDR3 length: 17 amino acids. The CDR3 nucleotides read TGTGCCAGCAGCCTTATCAGCGGCCTTGCGAACACCGGGGAGCTGTTTTTT. Amino acid sequence: CASSLISGLANTGELFF.

This sequence joins TRBV27 and TRBJ1-2, with D hard to call. The V and J ends lost 6 bases and 6 bases respectively, with 14 bases between them. CDR3 length: 13 residues. Germline V gives CDR1 MNHEY, CDR2 SMNVEV (reference sequence). As DNA, the CDR3 is TGTGCCAGCAGCCCTTATTTGGAGGATGGCTACACCTTC. It codes for CASSPYLEDGYTF.

A few counts support this clonotype. The chain recombines TRBV6-6 with TRBJ2-5; tentatively, D is TRBD1 (5 bases). Looked up from germline, CDR1 is MNHNY and CDR2 is SVGAGI (reference sequence). This CDR3 comprises 15 residues. Trimming stripped 7 bases from V and 9 bases from J, with 24 bases between. Here the CDR3 DNA reads TGTGCCAGCACTCCCCAAGGGGCGTCCCACTTTGCCCAGTACTTC. Translated, it gives CASTPQGASHFAQYF.

The J gene is TRBJ1-1, the V gene TRBV14; D is uncertain. Between the trimmed V and J ends, which lost 1 base and 5 bases, there was a span of 14 bases. This CDR3 is 15 amino acids long. Germline CDR1 and CDR2: SGHDN and FVKESK. CDR3 coding DNA: TGTGCCAGCAGCCAAGCCCGGGGAGGAGAGACTGAAGCTTTCTTT. Its translation is CASSQARGGETEAFF.

The chain combines TRBV4-1 with TRBJ2-1; no firm D call. In germline, CDR1 is MGHRA, CDR2 YSYEKL. The CDR3 contains 16 residues. Deletions cut 1 base from V and 1 base from J, with 11 bases between. Here the CDR3 reads CASSQVESVSYNEQFF. The CDR3 DNA sequence: TGCGCCAGCAGCCAAGTCGAGTCGGTGTCCTACAATGAGCAGTTCTTC.

This clonotype was detected many times. CDR3 sequence (DNA): TGCGCCAGCAGCTACACAGGGGGCGAAGAGACCCAGTACTTC. As protein: CASSYTGGEETQYF. The chain joins TRBV5-1 to TRBJ2-5; 9 bases match TRBD1. CDR3 length: 14 amino acids. With 3 bases clipped from V and 3 bases from J, the junction kept 3 bases outside the gene matches. The germline V gene encodes CDR1 SGHRS and CDR2 YFSETQ.